The TCR beta chain under discussion was sequenced for a study of T cells in Graves' hyperthyroidism and ophthalmopathy. General study findings and limits: In the blood, most expanded thyroid clonotypes above 0.001 appeared as well.

The CDR3 regions of TCR beta were amplified from RNA transcripts. First-round RT-PCR with HTBI primers amplified the TCR CDR3 region. TCRdb re-analysed the multiplex PCR reads in MiXCR, keeping a single row per CDR3 protein. The sample consists of some 620,000 distinct CDR3 sequences, around 15% of them appearing once. Between the trimmed V and J ends, which lost 7 bases and 0 bases, there was a span of 12 bases. This CDR3 is built from 14 residues. CDR1 and CDR2 (germline): SQVTM, ANQGSEA. This clonotype was recorded a few times. Its antigen is as yet unknown. Patients with uncontrolled infections, other autoimmune diseases, pregnancy or lactation were excluded. Together with thyroid ultrasound, orbital computed tomography, serum thyroxine and TRAb, clinical symptoms were used for diagnoses.

The genes are TRBV29-1 and TRBJ2-2; D is perhaps TRBD1 (5 bases). Sequenced sample: blood. This TCR was recovered from a woman aged 25 to 39 with Graves' hyperthyroidism. CDR3 loop: CSATGSSNTGELFF. The CDR3 bases are TGCAGCGCCACAGGATCCTCGAACACCGGGGAGCTGTTTTTT.